A single sample gave rise to the 23 T cell receptor beta chains below, sequenced in a study of blood T cells in healthy people across ages. A second PCR of 7 to 11 cycles used a sample-barcoded 5' primer and a J-beta primer mix. TCRdb processed the 5' RACE reads anew with MiXCR; each CDR3 protein has one entry. This table holds fewer than 900,000 distinct CDR3 sequences, about 42% found once. The specimen was blood. The source is a woman in her sixties or seventies in good health.

V usage is TRBV12-3 or TRBV12-4 and J usage is TRBJ1-6, with 8 bases fitting TRBD1. This CDR3 is built from 16 residues. Germline trimming cut 6 bases from V and 9 bases from J; bases unmatched to any gene: 13. DNA for the CDR3: TGTGCCAGCAGCCCCTCGACAGGGGCTAAAGGTTCACCCCTCCACTTT. Protein sequence: CASSPSTGAKGSPLHF.

This clonotype was detected many times. This chain links TRBV7-2 with TRBJ2-1, with TRBD2 matching over 7 bases. The CDR3 has 15 residues. Germline V lookup: CDR1 SGHTA, CDR2 FQGNSA. The trim removed 5 bases at V and 10 bases at J, leaving 14 bases unmatched. CDR3 coding DNA: TGTGCCAGCAGCCCAGACGGGTTCGGGGGGAGGGAGCAGTTCTTC. Protein sequence: CASSPDGFGGREQFF.

This clonotype occurred a few times. The chain combines TRBV7-9 with TRBJ2-5; TRBD2 aligns across 13 bases. CDR1 is SEHNR, CDR2 FQNEAQ, per germline (reference sequence). The CDR3 runs to 15 residues. Trimming took 5 bases from V and 11 from J; bases not matched to a gene: 11. CDR3 nucleotides: TGTGCCAGCAGCCGAACTAGCGGGGGGGTCGGTGAGCAGTACTTC. Its protein product is CASSRTSGGVGEQYF.

The rearrangement links TRBV5-1 to TRBJ2-6; D might be TRBD2 (6 bases). Trimming removed 4 bases at V and 0 bases at J, with 11 bases between. This CDR3 contains 16 residues. The germline V gene encodes CDR1 SGHRS and CDR2 YFSETQ. The CDR3 reads CASSPGLLSGANVLTF. CDR3 coding DNA: TGCGCCAGCAGCCCGGGACTCCTCTCTGGGGCCAACGTCCTGACTTTC.

CDR3 in amino acids: CASSQGTSSENTDTQYF. CDR3 nucleotide sequence: TGTGCCAGCAGCCAAGGTACTAGTTCGGAAAACACAGATACGCAGTATTTT. The chain links TRBV4-2 to TRBJ2-3; D might be TRBD2 (5 bases). Germline V gene data show CDR1 as LGHNA and CDR2 as YNFKEQ. Trimming removed 1 base at V and 2 bases at J, with 16 bases between. This CDR3 is built from 17 residues.

The chain has TRBV29-1 and TRBJ2-1; no clear D gene. Per germline, CDR1 SQVTM and CDR2 ANQGSEA. The germline V and J ends were trimmed by 6 bases and 7 bases, with 16 bases remaining between them. The CDR3 consists of 13 residues. This CDR3 reads CSVTQFLLNEQFF. For the CDR3, the DNA is TGCAGCGTCACCCAGTTTCTTTTGAATGAGCAGTTCTTC.

As concerns this clonotype: A single base separates this from a much larger clone, so it may be a read error. The chain couples TRBV12-3 or TRBV12-4 to TRBJ2-3; D remains ambiguous. This CDR3 region has 15 residues. V lost 3 bases to trimming and J lost 1 base, with 11 bases between them. The CDR3 DNA sequence: TGTGCCAGCAGTTTCCAGGTTCTTGGCACAGATACGCAGTATTTT. This gives the protein CASSFQVLGTDTQYF.

The rearrangement links TRBV20-1 to TRBJ2-3; the match to TRBD2 covers 12 bases. CDR3 length: 18 amino acids. Germline values: CDR1 DFQATT, CDR2 SNEGSKA (reference sequence). V was clipped by 6 bases and J by 0 bases; unmatched bases: 13. The CDR3 region is CSAHSSGRALSSTDTQYF. In DNA, the CDR3 is TGCAGTGCGCATTCTAGCGGGAGGGCCTTAAGTAGCACAGATACGCAGTATTTT.

The genes are TRBV6-6 and TRBJ1-5, with a tentative D call TRBD1 (5 bases). The CDR3 contains 17 residues. From germline, CDR1 is MNHNY and CDR2 SVGAGI (reference sequence). V lost 1 base, J lost 3 bases, and 16 bases lay in between. CDR3 residues: CASSYYRAGNSNQPQHF. Written as DNA, the CDR3 is TGTGCCAGCAGTTACTACCGGGCAGGGAACTCCAATCAGCCCCAGCATTTT.

Only a few counts were recorded for this clonotype. V and J are TRBV27 and TRBJ2-3; 11 positions agree with TRBD2. Germline V lookup: CDR1 MNHEY, CDR2 SMNVEV (reference sequence). The CDR3 runs 15 residues. Losses at the gene ends were 3 bases for V and 6 bases for J; bases not matched to a gene: 5. CDR3 coding DNA: TGTGCCAGCAGTTTGAGACTAGCGGGACCCGATACGCAGTATTTT. The encoded protein is CASSLRLAGPDTQYF.

The chain is built from TRBV20-1 and TRBJ1-4, with 8 bases lining up with TRBD1. With V trimmed by 1 base and J by 8 bases, 6 bases remained unmatched. Germline V gives CDR1 DFQATT, CDR2 SNEGSKA (reference sequence). The CDR3 totals 14 residues. CDR3 bases: TGCAGTGCTAGAGTGACAGGGGTAGGAGAAAAACTGTTTTTT. It is translated as CSARVTGVGEKLFF.

V and J are TRBV7-3 and TRBJ2-1, with 12 bases aligning to TRBD2. Germline trimming cut 0 bases from V and 7 bases from J; bases unmatched to any gene: 4. Germline-derived CDR1 and CDR2 are SGHTA and FQGTGA. The CDR3 sequence is 16 residues long. DNA for the CDR3: TGTGCCAGCAGCTTAACTAGTGGACTAGCGGGAAATGAGCAGTTCTTC. Translating it yields CASSLTSGLAGNEQFF.

The genes are TRBV5-1 and TRBJ2-7, with TRBD2 identical over 12 bases. V was clipped by 5 bases and J by 4 bases; unmatched bases: 4. Looked up from germline, CDR1 is SGHRS and CDR2 is YFSETQ. This CDR3 is 14 amino acids long. CDR3 residues: CASRLAGGIYEQYF. CDR3 bases: TGCGCCAGCAGGCTAGCGGGGGGGATTTACGAGCAGTACTTC.

The chain combines TRBV3-1 with TRBJ2-5, with D uncertain. Germline V lookup: CDR1 LGHDT, CDR2 YNNKEL (reference sequence). This CDR3 has 13 amino acids. The germline V and J ends were trimmed by 6 bases and 6 bases, with 14 bases remaining between them. CDR3 coding DNA: TGTGCCAGCAGGGAAATAGCTCGGAAGACCCAGTACTTC. Encoded protein: CASREIARKTQYF.

This chain uses TRBV24-1 with TRBJ1-1; weak D call: TRBD1 (6 bases). The CDR3 contains 13 residues. Germline V lookup: CDR1 KGHDR, CDR2 SFDVKD. Trimming stripped 8 bases from V and 0 bases from J, with 9 bases between. The CDR3 nucleotides read TGTGCCACCACGGACAGTATGAACACTGAAGCTTTCTTT. Its translation is CATTDSMNTEAFF.

As DNA, the CDR3 is TGTGCCAGCAGCGTAGGGGTGCAGATTGGGGCGCAGTACTTC. The encoded protein is CASSVGVQIGAQYF. The rearrangement links TRBV9 to TRBJ2-5; D possibly corresponds to TRBD1 (5 bases). This CDR3 comprises 14 residues. V was shortened by 0 bases and J by 11 bases, with 17 bases between the two germline ends. Germline V CDR1 and CDR2: SGDLS, YYNGEE.

V usage is TRBV4-1 and J usage is TRBJ2-5; D might be TRBD2 (5 bases). The DNA end is more similar to TRBJ2-7, so the J call may be wrong. The CDR3 is 15 residues long. Germline V gives CDR1 MGHRA, CDR2 YSYEKL. The chain's CDR3 is CASSRDGYGMDEQYF. The CDR3 DNA follows: TGCGCCAGCAGCCGAGACGGTTACGGGATGGACGAGCAGTACTTC.

About this clonotype itself: A read error is possible here, since a much larger clone lies one base away. The chain employs TRBV29-1 and TRBJ2-5, with D possibly TRBD2 on 6 matching bases. V was shortened by 3 bases and J by 7 bases, with 12 bases between the two germline ends. The V gene's germline CDR1 is SQVTM and CDR2 ANQGSEA. The CDR3 loop spans 12 amino acids. The CDR3 region has the DNA TGCAGCGTTGAGCCGGGGGTTGGGACCCAGTACTTC. Translated, it gives CSVEPGVGTQYF.

The rearrangement uses TRBV7-2 and TRBJ1-2; D gene unclear. Trimming took 2 bases from V and 1 from J, leaving 8 bases between them. The CDR3 runs to 14 residues. Germline CDR1 and CDR2: SGHTA and FQGNSA. CDR3: CASSLPNRNYGYTF. The CDR3 DNA follows: TGTGCCAGCAGCTTACCAAACCGTAACTATGGCTACACCTTC.

Only a few counts were recorded for this clonotype. The rearrangement uses TRBV4-3 and TRBJ2-2; TRBD1 is a possible D gene (6 bases). The ends were cut back, 1 base at V and 9 bases at J, with 15 bases in the middle. The CDR3 loop spans 15 amino acids. Germline V CDR1 and CDR2: LGHNA, YSLEER. CDR3 DNA sequence: TGCGCCAGCAGCCAAGGCCTCACAGGGTACCGGGAGCTGTTTTTT. It yields the protein CASSQGLTGYRELFF.

The rearrangement uses TRBV12-3 or TRBV12-4 and TRBJ2-3; D ambiguous. There are 13 residues in the CDR3. Trimming pared 2 bases from V and 8 bases from J, leaving 11 bases between. CDR3 sequence: CASSLSGVSTQYF. The CDR3 nucleotides read TGTGCCAGCAGTTTATCTGGAGTGAGTACGCAGTATTTT.

The V and J genes are TRBV20-1 and TRBJ2-6, with 9 bases identical to TRBD1. The CDR3 extends over 17 amino acids. Trimming at V came to 1 base and at J to 3 bases, leaving 7 bases not matched to a gene. CDR1 and CDR2 (germline): DFQATT, SNEGSKA (reference sequence). The CDR3 protein is CSARGRDRVFGANVLTF. In DNA, the CDR3 is TGCAGTGCTAGAGGCCGGGACAGGGTATTTGGGGCCAACGTCCTGACTTTC.

The chain has TRBV7-2 and TRBJ2-1; 8 bases map to TRBD1. Germline V gene lookup returns CDR1 SGHTA and CDR2 FQGNSA. This CDR3 has 14 amino acids. The trim removed 5 bases at V and 10 bases at J, leaving 10 bases unmatched. The CDR3 here is CASSQGAVLPEQFF. The CDR3 DNA follows: TGTGCCAGCAGCCAGGGGGCAGTGTTACCGGAGCAGTTCTTC.